The table lists the clone carrying this T cell receptor (beta chain) with a few counts. These data are taken from a study of T cell repertoires in cytomegalovirus infection. Study context: CMV infection plus the matching HLA type was flagged by public TCR beta signatures.

TCRdb reanalysed the reads using MiXCR and keeps one entry per CDR3 protein. The sample lists some 600,000 distinct CDR3 sequences, about 24% seen once, with less than 9.5% in the top ten. CDR3 length: 11 amino acids. The V gene's germline CDR1 is DFQATT and CDR2 SNEGSKA (reference sequence). Deletions cut 3 bases from V and 6 bases from J, with 9 bases between. Source material: CD8+ T cells from PBMCs. The chain combines TRBV20-1 with TRBJ2-7, with a weak D call TRBD2 (5 bases). The TCR sequence derives from a human donor in good health (CMV status not recorded). Some clones in this sample may be carry-over from other donors' samples. CDR3 bases: TGCAGTGCTAGGTCCGGGGTCGAGCAGTACGTC. Translation: CSARSGVEQYV.